This record covers a single TCR beta chain. The antigen remains unidentified. Germline values: CDR1 MNHNS, CDR2 SASEGT. V lost 4 bases, J lost 7 bases, and 2 bases stayed unmatched. CDR3 length: 14 amino acids. The data were produced by immunoSEQ multiplex PCR, yet TCRdb's version contains in-frame clones alone and is incomplete. The repertoire holds 55,000 to 95,000 clones, with around nine tenths as singletons. Patients were ineligible given autoimmune disease history or systemic immunosuppression. This entry is derived from a study of OX40 agonist ivuxolimab in advanced cancers. Study-wide results and caveats: The study found that CD8+ T cells averaged more expanded clones than CD4+. Clonal expansion from baseline to week 6 occurred in both CD4+ and CD8+ T cells. Among expanded peripheral T cells, antigen specificity went undetermined.

The input for sequencing was CD4+ or CD8+ T cells sorted from blood, taken in a trial of the OX40 agonist ivuxolimab. The TCR originated in an adult with an advanced solid tumor such as melanoma, head and neck, liver or kidney cancer. The chain is built from TRBV6-1 and TRBJ2-1; TRBD2 matches 12 bases. The CDR3 DNA reads as TGTGCCAGCAGTGCTAGCGGGAGGGGAAATGAGCAGTTCTTC. As protein: CASSASGRGNEQFF.